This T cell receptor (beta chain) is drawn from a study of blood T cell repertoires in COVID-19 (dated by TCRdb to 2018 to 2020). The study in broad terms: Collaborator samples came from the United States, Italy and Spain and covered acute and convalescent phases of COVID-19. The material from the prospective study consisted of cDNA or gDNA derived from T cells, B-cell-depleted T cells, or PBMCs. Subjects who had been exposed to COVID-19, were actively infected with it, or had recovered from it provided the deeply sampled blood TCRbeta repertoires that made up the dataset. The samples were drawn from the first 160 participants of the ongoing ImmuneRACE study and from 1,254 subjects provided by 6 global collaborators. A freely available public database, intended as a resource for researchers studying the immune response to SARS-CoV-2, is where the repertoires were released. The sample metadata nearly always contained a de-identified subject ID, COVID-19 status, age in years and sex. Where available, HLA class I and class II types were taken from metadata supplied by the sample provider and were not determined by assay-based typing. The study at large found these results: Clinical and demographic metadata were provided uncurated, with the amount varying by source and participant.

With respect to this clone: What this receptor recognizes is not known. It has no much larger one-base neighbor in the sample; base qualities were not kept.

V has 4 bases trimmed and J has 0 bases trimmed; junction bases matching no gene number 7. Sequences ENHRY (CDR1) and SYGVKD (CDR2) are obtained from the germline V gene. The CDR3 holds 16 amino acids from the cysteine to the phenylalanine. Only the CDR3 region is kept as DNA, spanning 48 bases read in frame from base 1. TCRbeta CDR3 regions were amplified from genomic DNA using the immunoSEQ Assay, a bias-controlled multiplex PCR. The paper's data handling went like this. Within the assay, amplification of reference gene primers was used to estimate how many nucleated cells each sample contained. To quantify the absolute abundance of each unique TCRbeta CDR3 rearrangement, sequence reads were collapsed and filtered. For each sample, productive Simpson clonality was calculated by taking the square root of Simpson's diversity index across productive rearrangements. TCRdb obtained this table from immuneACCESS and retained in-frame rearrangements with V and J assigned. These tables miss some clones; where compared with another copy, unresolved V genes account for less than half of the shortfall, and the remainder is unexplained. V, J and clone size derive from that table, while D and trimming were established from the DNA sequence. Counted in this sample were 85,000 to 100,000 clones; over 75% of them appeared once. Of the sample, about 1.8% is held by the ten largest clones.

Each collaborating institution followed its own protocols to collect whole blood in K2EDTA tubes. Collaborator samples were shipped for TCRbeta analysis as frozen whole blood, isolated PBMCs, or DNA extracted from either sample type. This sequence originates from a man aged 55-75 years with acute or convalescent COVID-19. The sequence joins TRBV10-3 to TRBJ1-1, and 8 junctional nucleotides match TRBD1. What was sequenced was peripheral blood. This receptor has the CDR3 CAISGRGQGVNTEAFF. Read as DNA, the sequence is TGTGCCATCAGTGGGCGCGGACAGGGAGTGAACACTGAAGCTTTCTTT.